This TCR beta chain was found in a study of T-cell reconstitution after alpha-beta-depleted transplantation in children (dated by TCRdb to the mid-2010s). A note on the overall study: The study quantitatively tracked T-cell immune reconstitution after TCRalphabeta/CD19-depleted allogeneic hematopoietic cell transplantation in children using TCR repertoire profiling.

The CDR3 numbers 14 residues from cysteine through phenylalanine. Only the CDR3 part of the read is kept: 42 bases, read in frame from the first base. The germline V end is reduced by 0 bases and the J end by 7 bases; junction bases left unmatched: 6. For CDR1 and CDR2, the germline V gene lists SGDLS and YYNGEE. Library preparation was by PCR. The instrument was an Illumina HiSeq 2500. TCR library preparation used molecular barcoding, with unique molecular identifiers applied to normalize quantification of the TCRbeta repertoire. TCRdb cleaned the public reads at Q25 with fastp, built clones with MiXCR and kept in-frame beta chains. Every entry covers one CDR3 protein and lists the most common genes and DNA from its rows. For this sample the table gives around 370,000 distinct CDR3 sequences, of which 10% were detected only once. Roughly 2.5% of the sample is taken by the ten largest. This clonotype was seen a few times. Which antigen it targets is not known. No base quality information exists; no much larger clone differs at one position.

The source of this sequence is a human donor who donated a stem cell graft to a child with acute lymphoblastic leukemia. Recombination linked TRBV9 to TRBJ1-1; 7 bases in the middle match TRBD1. Here the sequenced sample was PBMCs from the stem cell graft donor, taken from the stem cell graft. The sequenced DNA: TGTGCCAGCAGCGTAGGCAGTCGGGACAGTGAAGCTTTCTTT. This encodes CASSVGSRDSEAFF.